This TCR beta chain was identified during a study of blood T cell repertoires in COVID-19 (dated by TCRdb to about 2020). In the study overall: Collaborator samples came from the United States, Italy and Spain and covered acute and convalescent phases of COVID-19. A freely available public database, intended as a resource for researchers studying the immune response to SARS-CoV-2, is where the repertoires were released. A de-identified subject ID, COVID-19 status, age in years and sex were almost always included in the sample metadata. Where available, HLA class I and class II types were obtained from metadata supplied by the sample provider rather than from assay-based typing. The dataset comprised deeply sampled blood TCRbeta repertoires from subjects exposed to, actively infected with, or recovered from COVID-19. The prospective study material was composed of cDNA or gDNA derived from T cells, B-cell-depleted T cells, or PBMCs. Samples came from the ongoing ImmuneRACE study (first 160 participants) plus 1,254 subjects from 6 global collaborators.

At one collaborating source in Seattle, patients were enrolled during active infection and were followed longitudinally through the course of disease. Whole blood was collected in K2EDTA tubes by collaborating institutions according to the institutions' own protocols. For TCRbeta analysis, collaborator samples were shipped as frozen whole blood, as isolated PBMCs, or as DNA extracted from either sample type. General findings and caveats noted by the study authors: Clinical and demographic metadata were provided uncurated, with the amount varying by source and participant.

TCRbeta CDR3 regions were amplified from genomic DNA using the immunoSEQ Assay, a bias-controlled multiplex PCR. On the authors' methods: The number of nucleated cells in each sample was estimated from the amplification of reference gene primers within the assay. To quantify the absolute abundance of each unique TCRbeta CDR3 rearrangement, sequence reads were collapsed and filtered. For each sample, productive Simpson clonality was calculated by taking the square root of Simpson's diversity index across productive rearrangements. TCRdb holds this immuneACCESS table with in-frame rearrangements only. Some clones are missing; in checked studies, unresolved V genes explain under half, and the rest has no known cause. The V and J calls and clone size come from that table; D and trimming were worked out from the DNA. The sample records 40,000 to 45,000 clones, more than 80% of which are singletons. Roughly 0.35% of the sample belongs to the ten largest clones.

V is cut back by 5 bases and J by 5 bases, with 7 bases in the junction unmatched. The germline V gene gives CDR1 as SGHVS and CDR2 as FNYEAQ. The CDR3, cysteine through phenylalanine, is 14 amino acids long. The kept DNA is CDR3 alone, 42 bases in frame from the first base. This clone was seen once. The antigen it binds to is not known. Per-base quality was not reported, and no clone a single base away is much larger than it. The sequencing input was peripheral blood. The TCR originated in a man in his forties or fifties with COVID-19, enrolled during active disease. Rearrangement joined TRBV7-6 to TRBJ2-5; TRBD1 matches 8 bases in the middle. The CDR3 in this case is CASSRENRGETQYF. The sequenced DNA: TGTGCCAGCAGCCGGGAGAACAGGGGGGAGACCCAGTACTTC.